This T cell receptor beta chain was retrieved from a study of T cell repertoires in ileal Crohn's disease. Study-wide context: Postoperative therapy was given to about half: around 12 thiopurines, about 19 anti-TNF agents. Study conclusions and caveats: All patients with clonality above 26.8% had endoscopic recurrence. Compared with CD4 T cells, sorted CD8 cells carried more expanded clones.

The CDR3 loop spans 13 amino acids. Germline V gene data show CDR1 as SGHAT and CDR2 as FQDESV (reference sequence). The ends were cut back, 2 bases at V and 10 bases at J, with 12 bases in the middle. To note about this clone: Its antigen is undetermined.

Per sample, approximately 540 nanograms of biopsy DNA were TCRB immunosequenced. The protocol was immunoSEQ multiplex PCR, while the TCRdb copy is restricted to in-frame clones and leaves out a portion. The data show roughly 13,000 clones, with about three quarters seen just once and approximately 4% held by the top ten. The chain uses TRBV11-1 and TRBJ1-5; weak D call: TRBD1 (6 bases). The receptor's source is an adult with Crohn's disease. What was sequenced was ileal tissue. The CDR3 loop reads CASSLIRGQPQHF. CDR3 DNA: TGTGCCAGCAGCTTAATCAGGGGTCAACCCCAGCATTTT.